The entry below gives a single T cell receptor beta chain sequence along with its context. The data were taken from a study of control samples from healthy donors and cancer patients. Here immunoSEQ multiplex PCR was the method, and the copy in TCRdb shows in-frame clones only, minus some. Here the sample spans 84,000 or so clones, roughly 91% being singletons. Germline-derived CDR1 and CDR2 are KGHDR and SFDVKD. This CDR3 is built from 14 residues. Trimming took off 5 bases at V and 2 bases at J, with 11 bases between the two ends. This TCR was sampled from a man between 50 and 59 years old in good health. The specimen was blood. This sequence joins TRBV24-1 and TRBJ2-5, with D perhaps matching TRBD1 (6 bases). The CDR3 protein is CATSGRTDQETQYF. For the CDR3, the DNA is TGTGCCACCAGTGGCCGGACAGATCAAGAGACCCAGTACTTC.